The present entry profiles one T cell receptor beta chain with its context. The sample contains more than one DNA sequence encoding this CDR3. These data originate in a study of blood T cell repertoires in COVID-19. Authors' processing steps: How many nucleated cells were present was estimated from reference gene primer amplification. The data were produced by immunoSEQ multiplex PCR, yet TCRdb's version contains in-frame clones alone and is incomplete. V, J and clone size were drawn from that table, and D and trimming were deduced from the DNA. The data hold approximately 240,000 clones, with roughly 90% observed a single time. The V and J ends lost 0 bases and 6 bases respectively, with 8 bases between them. CDR1 is SGHTA and CDR2 is FQGNSA in the germline V gene. The CDR3 has 13 residues.

This TCR derives from a woman aged 25 to 39 with acute COVID-19. The V and J genes are TRBV7-2 and TRBJ1-2; TRBD1 is a possible D gene (6 bases). Sequenced input: PBMCs or T cells enriched from blood (not recorded which). CDR3 amino acids: CASSLATGDGYTF. The CDR3, as DNA: TGTGCCAGCAGCTTAGCGACAGGAGATGGCTACACCTTC.